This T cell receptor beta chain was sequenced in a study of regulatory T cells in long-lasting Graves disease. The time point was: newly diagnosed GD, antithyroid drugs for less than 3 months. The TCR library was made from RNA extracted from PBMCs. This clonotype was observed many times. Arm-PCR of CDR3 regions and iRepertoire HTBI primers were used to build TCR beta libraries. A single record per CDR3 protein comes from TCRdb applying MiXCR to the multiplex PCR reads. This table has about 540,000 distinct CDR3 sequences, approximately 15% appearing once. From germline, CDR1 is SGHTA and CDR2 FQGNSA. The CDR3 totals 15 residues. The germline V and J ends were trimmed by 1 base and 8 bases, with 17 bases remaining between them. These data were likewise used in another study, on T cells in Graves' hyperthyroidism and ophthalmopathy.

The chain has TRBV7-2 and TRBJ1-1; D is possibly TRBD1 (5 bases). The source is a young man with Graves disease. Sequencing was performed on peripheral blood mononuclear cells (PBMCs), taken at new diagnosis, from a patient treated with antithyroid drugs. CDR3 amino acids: CASSLDWTPSTEAFF. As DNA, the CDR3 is TGTGCCAGCAGCTTAGACTGGACACCGTCTACCGAAGCTTTCTTT.